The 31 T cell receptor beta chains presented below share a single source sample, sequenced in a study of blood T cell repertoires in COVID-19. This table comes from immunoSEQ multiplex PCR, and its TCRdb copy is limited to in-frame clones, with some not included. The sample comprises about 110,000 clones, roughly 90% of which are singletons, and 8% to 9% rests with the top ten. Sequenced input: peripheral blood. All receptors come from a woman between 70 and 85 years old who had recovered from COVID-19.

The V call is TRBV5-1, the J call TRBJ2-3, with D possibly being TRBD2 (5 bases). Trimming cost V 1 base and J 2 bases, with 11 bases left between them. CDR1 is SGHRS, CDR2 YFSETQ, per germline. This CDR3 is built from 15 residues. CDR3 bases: TGCGCCAGCAGCTTGCCTGGGCTAGCCACAGATACGCAGTATTTT. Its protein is CASSLPGLATDTQYF.

DNA of the CDR3: TGTGCCACCAGTGGAAAAACTAGCGGGAGGAATGAGCAGTTCTTC. It codes for CATSGKTSGRNEQFF. This chain uses TRBV24-1 with TRBJ2-1; 12 nucleotides line up with TRBD2. The CDR3 consists of 15 residues. The germline gives CDR1 KGHDR, CDR2 SFDVKD. V was clipped by 5 bases and J by 7 bases; unmatched bases: 5.

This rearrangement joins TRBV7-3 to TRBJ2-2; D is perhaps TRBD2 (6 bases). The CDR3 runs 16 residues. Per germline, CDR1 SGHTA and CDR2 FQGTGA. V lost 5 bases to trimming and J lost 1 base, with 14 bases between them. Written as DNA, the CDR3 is TGTGCCAGCAGCCTTGCCGGGGGACTGAACACCGGGGAGCTGTTTTTT. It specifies CASSLAGGLNTGELFF. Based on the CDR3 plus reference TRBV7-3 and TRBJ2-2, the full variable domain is GAGVSQTPSNKVTEKGKYVELRCDPISGHTALYWYRQSLGQGPEFLIYFQGTGAADDSGLPNDRFFAVRPEGSVSTLKIQRTERGDSAVYLCASSLAGGLNTGELFFGEGSRLTVL.

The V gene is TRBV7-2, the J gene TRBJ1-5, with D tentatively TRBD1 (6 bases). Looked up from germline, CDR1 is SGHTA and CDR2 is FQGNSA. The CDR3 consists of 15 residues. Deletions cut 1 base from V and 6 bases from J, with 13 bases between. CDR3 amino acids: CASSLGQGIGQPQHF. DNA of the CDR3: TGTGCCAGCAGCTTAGGGCAGGGGATCGGTCAGCCCCAGCATTTT.

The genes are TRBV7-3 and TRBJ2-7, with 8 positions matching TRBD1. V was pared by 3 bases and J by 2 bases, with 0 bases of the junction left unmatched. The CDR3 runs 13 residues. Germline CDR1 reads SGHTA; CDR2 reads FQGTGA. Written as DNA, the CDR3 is TGTGCCAGCAGCTTGGACAGGGCCTACGAGCAGTACTTC. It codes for CASSLDRAYEQYF.

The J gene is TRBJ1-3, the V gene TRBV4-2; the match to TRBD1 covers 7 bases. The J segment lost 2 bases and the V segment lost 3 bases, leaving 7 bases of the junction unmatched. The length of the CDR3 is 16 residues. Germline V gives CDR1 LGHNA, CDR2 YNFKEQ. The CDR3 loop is CASSQLGTGAGNTIYF. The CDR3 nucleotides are TGTGCCAGCAGCCAGCTAGGTACAGGGGCTGGAAACACCATATATTTT.

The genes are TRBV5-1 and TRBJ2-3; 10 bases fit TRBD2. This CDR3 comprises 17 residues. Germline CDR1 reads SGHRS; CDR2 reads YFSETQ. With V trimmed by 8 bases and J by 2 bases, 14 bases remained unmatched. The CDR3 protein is CASSPFPSGGTTDTQYF. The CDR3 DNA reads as TGCGCCAGTTCACCGTTCCCTAGCGGGGGTACCACAGATACGCAGTATTTT.

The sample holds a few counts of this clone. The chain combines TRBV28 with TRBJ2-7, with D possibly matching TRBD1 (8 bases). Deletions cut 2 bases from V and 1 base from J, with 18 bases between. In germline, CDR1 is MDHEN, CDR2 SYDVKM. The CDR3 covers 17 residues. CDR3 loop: CASSLRLLQGGSYEQYF. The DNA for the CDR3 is TGTGCCAGCAGTTTAAGGCTCCTACAGGGGGGGTCCTACGAGCAGTACTTC.

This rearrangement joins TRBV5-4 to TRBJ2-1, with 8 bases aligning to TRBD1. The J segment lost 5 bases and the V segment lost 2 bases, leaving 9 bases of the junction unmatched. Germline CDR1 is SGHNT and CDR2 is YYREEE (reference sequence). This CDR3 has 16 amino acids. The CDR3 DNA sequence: TGTGCCAGCAGCTTAGACAGGGGAACCATGGACAATGAGCAGTTCTTC. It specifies CASSLDRGTMDNEQFF.

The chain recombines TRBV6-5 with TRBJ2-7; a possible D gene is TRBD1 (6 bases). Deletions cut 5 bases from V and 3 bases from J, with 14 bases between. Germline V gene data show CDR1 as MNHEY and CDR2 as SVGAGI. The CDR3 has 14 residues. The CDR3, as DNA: TGTGCCAGCAGTCGTACGGGACACCTCTACGAGCAGTACTTC. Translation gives CASSRTGHLYEQYF.

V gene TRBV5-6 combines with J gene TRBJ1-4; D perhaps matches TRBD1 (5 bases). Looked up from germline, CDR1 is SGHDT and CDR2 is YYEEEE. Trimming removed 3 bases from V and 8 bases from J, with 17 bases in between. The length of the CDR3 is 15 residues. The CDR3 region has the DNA TGTGCCAGCAGCTCCAGAGTAGGGGTGAGGGAAAAACTGTTTTTT. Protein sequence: CASSSRVGVREKLFF.

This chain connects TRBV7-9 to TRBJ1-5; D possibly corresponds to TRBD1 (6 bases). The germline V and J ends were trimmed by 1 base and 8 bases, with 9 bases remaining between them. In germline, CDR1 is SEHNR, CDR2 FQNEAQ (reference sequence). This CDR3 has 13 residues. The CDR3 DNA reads TGTGCCAGCAGCTTAGGAGGGGGGGAGCCCCAGCATTTT. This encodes CASSLGGGEPQHF. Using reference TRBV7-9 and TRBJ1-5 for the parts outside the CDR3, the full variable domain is DTGVSQNPRHKITKRGQNVTFRCDPISEHNRLYWYRQTLGQGPEFLTYFQNEAQLEKSRLLSDRFSAERPKGSFSTLEIQRTEQGDSAMYLCASSLGGGEPQHFGDGTRLSIL.

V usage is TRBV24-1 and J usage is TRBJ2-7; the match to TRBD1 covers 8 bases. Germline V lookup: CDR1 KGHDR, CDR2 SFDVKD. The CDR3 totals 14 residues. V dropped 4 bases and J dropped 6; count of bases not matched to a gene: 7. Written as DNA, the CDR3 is TGTGCCACCAGTGACCCCGACAGGGGAGGCGAGCAGTACTTC. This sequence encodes CATSDPDRGGEQYF.

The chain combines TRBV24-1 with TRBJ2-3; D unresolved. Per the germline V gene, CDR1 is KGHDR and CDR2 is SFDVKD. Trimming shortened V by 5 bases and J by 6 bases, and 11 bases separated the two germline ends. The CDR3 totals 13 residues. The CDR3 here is CATSAPRLDTQYF. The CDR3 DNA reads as TGTGCCACCAGTGCTCCTCGACTTGATACGCAGTATTTT.

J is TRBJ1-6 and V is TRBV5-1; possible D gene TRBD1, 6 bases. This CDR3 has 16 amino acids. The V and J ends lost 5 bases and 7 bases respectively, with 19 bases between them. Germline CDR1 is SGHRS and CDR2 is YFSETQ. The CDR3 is CASRVRGGQNNSPLHF. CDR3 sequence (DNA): TGCGCCAGCAGAGTACGGGGGGGCCAAAACAATTCACCCCTCCACTTT.

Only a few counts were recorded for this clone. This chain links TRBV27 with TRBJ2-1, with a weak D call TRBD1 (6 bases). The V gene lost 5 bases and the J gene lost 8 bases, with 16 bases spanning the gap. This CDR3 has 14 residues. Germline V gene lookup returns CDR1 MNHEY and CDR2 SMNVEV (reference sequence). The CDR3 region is CASSPRRGGDEQFF. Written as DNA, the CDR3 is TGTGCCAGCAGTCCCCGCAGGGGTGGGGATGAGCAGTTCTTC.

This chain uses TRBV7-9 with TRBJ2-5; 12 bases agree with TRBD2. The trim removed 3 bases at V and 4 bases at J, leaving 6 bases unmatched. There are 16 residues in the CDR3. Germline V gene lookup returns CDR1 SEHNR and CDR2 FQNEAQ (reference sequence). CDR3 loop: CASSLTSGRHGETQYF. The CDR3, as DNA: TGTGCCAGCAGCTTGACTAGCGGGAGACACGGAGAGACCCAGTACTTC.

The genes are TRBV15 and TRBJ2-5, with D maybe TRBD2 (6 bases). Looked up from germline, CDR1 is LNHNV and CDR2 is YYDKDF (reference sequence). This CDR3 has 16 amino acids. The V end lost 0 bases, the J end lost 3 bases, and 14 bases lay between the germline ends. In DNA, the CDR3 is TGTGCCACCAGCAGAGAATTGGGGACTGCAAAAGAGACCCAGTACTTC. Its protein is CATSRELGTAKETQYF.

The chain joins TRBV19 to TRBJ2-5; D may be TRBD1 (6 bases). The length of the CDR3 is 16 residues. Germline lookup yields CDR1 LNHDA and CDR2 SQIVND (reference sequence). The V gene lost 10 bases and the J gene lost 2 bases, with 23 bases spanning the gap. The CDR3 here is CATGTTARGWQETQYF. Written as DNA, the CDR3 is TGTGCCACCGGGACAACTGCCCGTGGGTGGCAAGAGACCCAGTACTTC.

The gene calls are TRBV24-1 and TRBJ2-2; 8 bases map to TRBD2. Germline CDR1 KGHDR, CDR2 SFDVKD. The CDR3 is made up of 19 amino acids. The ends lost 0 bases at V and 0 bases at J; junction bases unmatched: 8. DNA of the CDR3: TGTGCCACCAGTGATTTGCCCTGGTTAGCGGGAACGAACACCGGGGAGCTGTTTTTT. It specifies CATSDLPWLAGTNTGELFF.

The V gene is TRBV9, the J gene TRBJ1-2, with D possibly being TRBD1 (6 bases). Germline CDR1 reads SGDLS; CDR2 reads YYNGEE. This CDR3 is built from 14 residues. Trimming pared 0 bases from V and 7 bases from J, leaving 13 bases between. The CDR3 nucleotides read TGTGCCAGCAGCGTAGAACCCAGGGGCCGTGGCTACACCTTC. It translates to CASSVEPRGRGYTF.

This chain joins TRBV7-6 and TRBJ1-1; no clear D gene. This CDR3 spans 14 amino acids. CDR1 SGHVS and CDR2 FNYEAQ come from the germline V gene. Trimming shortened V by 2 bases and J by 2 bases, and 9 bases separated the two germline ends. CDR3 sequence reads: CASSLQGGNTEAFF. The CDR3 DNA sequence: TGTGCCAGCAGCTTACAAGGAGGCAACACTGAAGCTTTCTTT.

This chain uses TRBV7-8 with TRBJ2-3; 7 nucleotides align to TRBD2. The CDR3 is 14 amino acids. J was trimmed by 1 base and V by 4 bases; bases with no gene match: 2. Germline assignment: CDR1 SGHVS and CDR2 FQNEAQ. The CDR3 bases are TGTGCCAGCAGCTATCTAGCGGGCACAGATACGCAGTATTTT. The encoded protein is CASSYLAGTDTQYF.

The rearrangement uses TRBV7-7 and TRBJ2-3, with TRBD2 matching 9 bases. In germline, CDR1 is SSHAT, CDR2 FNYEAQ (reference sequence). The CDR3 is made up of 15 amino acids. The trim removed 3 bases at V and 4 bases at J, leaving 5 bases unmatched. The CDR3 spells CASSFSGSEADTQYF. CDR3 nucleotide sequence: TGTGCCAGCAGCTTTAGCGGGAGTGAAGCAGATACGCAGTATTTT.

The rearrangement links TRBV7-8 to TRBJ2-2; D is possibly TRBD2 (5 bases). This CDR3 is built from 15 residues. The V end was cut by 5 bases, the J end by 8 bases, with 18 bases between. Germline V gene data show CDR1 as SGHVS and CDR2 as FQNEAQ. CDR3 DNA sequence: TGTGCCAGCAGCCCTTCCGGGGTATCATCAGGGGAGCTGTTTTTT. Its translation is CASSPSGVSSGELFF.

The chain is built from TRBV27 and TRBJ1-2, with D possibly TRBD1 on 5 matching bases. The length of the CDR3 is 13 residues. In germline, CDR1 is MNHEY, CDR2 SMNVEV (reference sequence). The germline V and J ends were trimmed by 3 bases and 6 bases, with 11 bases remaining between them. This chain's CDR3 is CASSFAGMDGYTF. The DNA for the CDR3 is TGTGCCAGCAGTTTCGCAGGGATGGATGGCTACACCTTC.

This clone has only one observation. CDR3 DNA sequence: TGTGCCACCAGTGAGTCCAGGGTTAACTATGGCTACACCTTC. Amino acid sequence: CATSESRVNYGYTF. The chain employs TRBV24-1 and TRBJ1-2; D may be TRBD1 (5 bases). Trimming took 4 bases from V and 1 from J, leaving 9 bases between them. CDR3 length equals 14 residues. Germline values: CDR1 KGHDR, CDR2 SFDVKD.

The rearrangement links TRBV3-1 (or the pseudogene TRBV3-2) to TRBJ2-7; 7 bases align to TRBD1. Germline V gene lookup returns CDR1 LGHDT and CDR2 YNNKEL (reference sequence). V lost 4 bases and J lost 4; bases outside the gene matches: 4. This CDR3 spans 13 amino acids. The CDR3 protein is CASSRRDRYEQYF. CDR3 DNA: TGTGCCAGCAGCCGCCGGGACAGATACGAGCAGTACTTC.

The CDR3 region is CASSLNRQSYNEQFF. The CDR3 DNA reads as TGTGCCAGCAGCTTGAACAGGCAATCCTACAATGAGCAGTTCTTC. This chain uses TRBV7-6 with TRBJ2-1, with D tentatively TRBD1 (5 bases). CDR1 is SGHVS and CDR2 is FNYEAQ in the germline V gene. Trimming took off 3 bases at V and 1 base at J, with 10 bases between the two ends. CDR3 length: 15 amino acids.

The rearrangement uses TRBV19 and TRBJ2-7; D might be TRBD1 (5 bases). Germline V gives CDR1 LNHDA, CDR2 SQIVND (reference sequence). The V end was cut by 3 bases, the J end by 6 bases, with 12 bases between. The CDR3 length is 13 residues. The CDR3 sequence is CASSISQGSEQYF. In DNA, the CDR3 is TGTGCCAGTAGTATCTCCCAGGGCAGCGAGCAGTACTTC.

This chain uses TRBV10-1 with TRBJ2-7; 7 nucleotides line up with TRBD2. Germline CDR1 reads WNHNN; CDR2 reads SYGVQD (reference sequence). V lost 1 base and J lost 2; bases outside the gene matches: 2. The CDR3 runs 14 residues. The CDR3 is CASSELAGAYEQYF. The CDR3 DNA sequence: TGCGCCAGCAGTGAGTTGGCGGGGGCCTACGAGCAGTACTTC.